This TCR beta chain was recovered during a study of blood T cells in healthy people across ages. The study, taken as a whole, reports: The fall in TCR beta diversity per million T cells was roughly linear with age.

All donors came from Russia, were Caucasian and healthy, and spanned ages about 6 to 100. This CDR3 is built from 13 residues. Germline values: CDR1 SQVTM, CDR2 ANQGSEA. V was clipped by 4 bases and J by 4 bases; unmatched bases: 6. This clonotype appeared many times. Its antigen is still unknown. It was with a sample-barcoded 5' primer and a J-beta primer mix that a second PCR of about 6 to 12 cycles was run. Via MiXCR, TCRdb re-called the 5' RACE reads, giving one row per CDR3 protein. The sample shows roughly 1,700,000 distinct CDR3 sequences, roughly 30% of them seen only once. The sample comprised blood. The receptor was isolated from a woman aged 25 to 39 in good health. This chain links TRBV29-1 with TRBJ2-7; 8 bases align to TRBD2. CDR3 DNA sequence: TGCAGCGTTGGGTCGGGGGGGGCTTACGAGCAGTACTTC. As protein: CSVGSGGAYEQYF.